This is a list of T cell receptor beta chains from one sample in a study of blood T cell repertoires in COVID-19. Assay used: immunoSEQ multiplex PCR; TCRdb lists only in-frame clones, some missing. The data contain over 300,000 clones, 88% of them singletons. The sequenced material came from PBMCs or T cells enriched from blood (not recorded which). The source of these receptors is a woman aged 25 to 39 with acute COVID-19. The CDR3 runs from the conserved cysteine through the conserved F or W. The D gene is left open where the match is weak. The listing skips clone size in some rows; elsewhere it reads once, few, many or a size class.

j_gene | abundance | v_gene | d_gene | CDR3aa | CDR3nt
TRBJ1-1 | NA | TRBV13 | NA | CASSLEGRGEAFF | TGTGCCAGCAGCTTAGAGGGGCGCGGTGAAGCTTTCTTT
TRBJ2-1 | NA | TRBV27 | NA | CASSVRTENEQFF | TGTGCCAGCAGTGTAAGGACAGAGAATGAGCAGTTCTTC
TRBJ2-7 | NA | TRBV28 | NA | CASSLGGLGEQYF | TGTGCCAGCAGTTTAGGAGGGTTGGGGGAGCAGTACTTC
TRBJ2-7 | NA | TRBV12-3/TRBV12-4 | NA | CASSLRTYEQYF | TGTGCCAGCAGTTTGCGGACCTACGAGCAGTACTTC
TRBJ1-1 | NA | TRBV5-1 | TRBD1 | CASSGQGAATEAFF | TGCGCCAGCAGCGGACAGGGGGCGGCCACTGAAGCTTTCTTT
TRBJ2-4 | NA | TRBV24-1 | TRBD1 | CATSLGQGNIQYF | TGTGCCACCTCCCTAGGACAGGGAAACATTCAGTACTTC
TRBJ2-7 | NA | TRBV11-2 | NA | CASSHYLADLNF | TGTGCCAGCAGCCATTACCTGGCCGACTTAAACTTC
TRBJ1-3 | NA | TRBV7-8 | NA | CASSLVTTSTGNTIYF | TGTGCCAGCAGCTTAGTCACTACAAGTACTGGAAACACCATATATTTT
TRBJ1-1 | NA | TRBV9 | NA | CASSPAGTMNTEAFF | TGTGCCAGCAGCCCGGCGGGCACAATGAACACTGAAGCTTTCTTT
TRBJ1-5 | NA | TRBV2 | NA | CASTQGPNQPQHF | TGTGCCAGCACACAGGGTCCCAATCAGCCCCAGCATTTT
TRBJ2-1 | NA | TRBV29-1 | TRBD1 | CSVRTGSYNEQFF | TGCAGCGTTCGGACAGGGTCGTACAATGAGCAGTTCTTC
TRBJ2-7 | many | TRBV29-1 | TRBD2 | CSVGTSAYEQYF | TGCAGCGTGGGGACTAGCGCCTACGAGCAGTACTTC
TRBJ1-2 | NA | TRBV2 | TRBD1 | CATRGTATYGYTF | TGTGCCACCCGCGGGACAGCAACATATGGCTACACCTTC
TRBJ2-7 | once | TRBV2 | TRBD1 | CASSDPGQGGEQYF | TGTGCCAGCAGCGACCCGGGACAGGGCGGGGAGCAGTACTTC